This T cell receptor (beta chain) was profiled in a study of cytomegalovirus exposure and HLA in healthy donors. Study summary: Roughly 170 million T cells yielded roughly 120 million unique TCR beta sequences in earlier analysis. Genotyping of 430 or so donors showed that around 86% belonged to the Caucasian-associated ancestry cluster.

This clone was picked up a small number of times. Its cognate antigen is unknown. The CDR3 is 14 amino acids. The germline V gene has CDR1 SGHAT and CDR2 FQNNGV. The V and J ends lost 0 bases and 3 bases respectively, with 9 bases between them. PCR involved 60 Vbeta and 13 Jbeta primers. Clones were read by immunoSEQ multiplex PCR, and TCRdb kept only the in-frame ones, dropping some. The sample shows roughly 190,000 clones, about four fifths of them seen only once. General study results and limits: The authors enumerated some 160 TCR beta chains as linked to cytomegalovirus. At a 0.05 false discovery rate, a later analysis found some 18,000 TCR beta sequences to be associated with HLA alleles.

The sequenced material came from PBMCs. The genes are TRBV11-2 and TRBJ2-7, with D possibly being TRBD2 (5 bases). This receptor was obtained from a girl aged 5 to 17 in good health and CMV-seropositive. CDR3 sequence (DNA): TGTGCCAGCAGCTTAGAGAGGGAGCTCTACGAGCAGTACTTC. Translation: CASSLERELYEQYF.